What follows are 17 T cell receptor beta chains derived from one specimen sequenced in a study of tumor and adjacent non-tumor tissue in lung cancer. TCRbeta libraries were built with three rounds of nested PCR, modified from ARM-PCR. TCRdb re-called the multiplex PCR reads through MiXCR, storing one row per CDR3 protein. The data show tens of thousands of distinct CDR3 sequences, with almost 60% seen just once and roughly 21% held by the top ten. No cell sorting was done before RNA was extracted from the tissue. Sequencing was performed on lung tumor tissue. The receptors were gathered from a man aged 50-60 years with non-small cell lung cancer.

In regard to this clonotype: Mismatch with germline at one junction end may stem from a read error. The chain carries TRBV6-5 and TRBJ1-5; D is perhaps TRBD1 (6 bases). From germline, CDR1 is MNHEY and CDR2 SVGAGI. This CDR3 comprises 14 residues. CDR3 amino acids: CGSNSGQTRGPQHF. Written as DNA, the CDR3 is TGTGGCAGCAATTCCGGACAGACCCGAGGGCCCCAGCATTTT.

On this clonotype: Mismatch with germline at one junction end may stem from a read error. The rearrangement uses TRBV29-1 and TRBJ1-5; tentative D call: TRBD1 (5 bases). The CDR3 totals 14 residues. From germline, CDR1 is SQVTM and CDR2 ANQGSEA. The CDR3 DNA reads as TGTAGCGTGGGGACGGGGGGAAACAATCAGCCCCAGCATTTT. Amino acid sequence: CSVGTGGNNQPQHF.

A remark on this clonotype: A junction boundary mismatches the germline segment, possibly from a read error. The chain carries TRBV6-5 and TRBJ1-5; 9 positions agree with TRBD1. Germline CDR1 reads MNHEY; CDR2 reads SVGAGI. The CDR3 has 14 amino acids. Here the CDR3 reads CVSSSGQGVQSQHF. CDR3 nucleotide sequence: TGTGTCAGCAGTTCGGGACAGGGCGTTCAGTCCCAGCATTTT.

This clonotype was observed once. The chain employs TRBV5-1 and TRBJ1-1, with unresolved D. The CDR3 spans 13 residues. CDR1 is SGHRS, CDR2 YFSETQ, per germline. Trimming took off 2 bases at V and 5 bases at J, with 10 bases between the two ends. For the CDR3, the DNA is TGCGCCAGCAGCTTCAACGATAATACTGAAGCTTTCTTT. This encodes CASSFNDNTEAFF.

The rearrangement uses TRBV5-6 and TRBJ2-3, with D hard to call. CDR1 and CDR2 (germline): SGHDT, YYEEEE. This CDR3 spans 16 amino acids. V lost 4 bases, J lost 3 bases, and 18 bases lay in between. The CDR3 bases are TGTGCCAGCAGCGCATACTGGCGGACCCAAACAGATACGCAGTATTTT. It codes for CASSAYWRTQTDTQYF.

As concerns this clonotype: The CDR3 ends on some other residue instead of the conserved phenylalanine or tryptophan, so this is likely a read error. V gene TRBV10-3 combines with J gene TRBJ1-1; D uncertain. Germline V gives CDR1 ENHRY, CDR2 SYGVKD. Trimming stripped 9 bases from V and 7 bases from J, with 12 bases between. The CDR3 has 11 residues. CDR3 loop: CAMRAPGEAFL. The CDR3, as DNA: TGTGCCATGAGGGCGCCAGGTGAAGCTTTCTTA.

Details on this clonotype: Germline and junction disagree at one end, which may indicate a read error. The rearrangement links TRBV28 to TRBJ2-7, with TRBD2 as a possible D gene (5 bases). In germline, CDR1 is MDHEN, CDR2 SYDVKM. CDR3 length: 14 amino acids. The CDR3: CASKNWASSYGQYF. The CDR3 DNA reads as TGTGCCAGCAAGAACTGGGCTAGCTCCTACGGGCAGTACTTC.

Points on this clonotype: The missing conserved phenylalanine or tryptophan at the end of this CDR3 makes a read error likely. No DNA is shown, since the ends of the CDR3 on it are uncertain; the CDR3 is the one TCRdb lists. CDR3: CASSSTRGQAPWEQYS. This rearrangement joins TRBV11-2 to TRBJ2-7; TRBD1 was called by the table and not checked on the DNA. Germline V lookup: CDR1 SGHAT, CDR2 FQNNGV. Ends included, the CDR3 has 16 residues.

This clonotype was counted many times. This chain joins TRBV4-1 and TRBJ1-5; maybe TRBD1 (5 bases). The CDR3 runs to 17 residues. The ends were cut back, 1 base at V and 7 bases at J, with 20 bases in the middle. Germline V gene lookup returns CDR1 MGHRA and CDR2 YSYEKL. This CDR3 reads CASSQGVPEGRGQPQHF. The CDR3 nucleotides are TGCGCCAGCAGCCAAGGGGTGCCGGAGGGACGAGGGCAGCCCCAGCATTTT.

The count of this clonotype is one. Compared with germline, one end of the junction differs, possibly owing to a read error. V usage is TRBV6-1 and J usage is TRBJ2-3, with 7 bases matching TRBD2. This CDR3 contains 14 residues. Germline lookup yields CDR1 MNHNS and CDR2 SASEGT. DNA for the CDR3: TGTACCAGCAGAAAGGGACTACACACAGACACGCAGTATTTT. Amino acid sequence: CTSRKGLHTDTQYF.

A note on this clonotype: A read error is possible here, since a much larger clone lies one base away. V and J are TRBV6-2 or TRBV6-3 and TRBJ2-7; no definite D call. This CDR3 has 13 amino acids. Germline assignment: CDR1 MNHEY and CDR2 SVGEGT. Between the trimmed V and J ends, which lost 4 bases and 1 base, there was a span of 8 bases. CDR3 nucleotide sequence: TGTGCCAGCAGTTGGATAACTTCCTACGAGCAGTACTTC. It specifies CASSWITSYEQYF.

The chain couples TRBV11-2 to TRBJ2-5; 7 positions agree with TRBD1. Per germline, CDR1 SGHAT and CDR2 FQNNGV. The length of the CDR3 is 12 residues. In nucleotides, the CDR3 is TGTGCTATCAGGGGGAATCAAGAGACCCAGTACTTC. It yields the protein CAIRGNQETQYF.

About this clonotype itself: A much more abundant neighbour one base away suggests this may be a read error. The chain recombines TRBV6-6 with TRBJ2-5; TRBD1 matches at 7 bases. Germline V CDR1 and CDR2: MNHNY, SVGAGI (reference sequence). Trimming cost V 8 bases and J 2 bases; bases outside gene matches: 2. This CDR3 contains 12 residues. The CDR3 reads CASWGQQETQYF. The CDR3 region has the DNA TGTGCCAGCTGGGGACAGCAAGAGACCCAGTACTTC.

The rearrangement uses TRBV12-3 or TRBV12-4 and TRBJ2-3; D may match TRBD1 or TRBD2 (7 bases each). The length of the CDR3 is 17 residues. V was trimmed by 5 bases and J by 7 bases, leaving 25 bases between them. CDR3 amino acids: CASSPFEAGGAGNTQYF. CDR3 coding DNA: TGTGCCAGCAGTCCCTTCGAAGCAGGGGGGGCAGGAAATACGCAGTATTTT.

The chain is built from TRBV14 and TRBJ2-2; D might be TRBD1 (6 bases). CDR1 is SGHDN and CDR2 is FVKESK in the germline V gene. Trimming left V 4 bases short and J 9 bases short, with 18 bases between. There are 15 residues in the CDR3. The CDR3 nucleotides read TGTGCCAGCAGCCTGGACAGATTGAACAACAGGGAGCTGTTTTTT. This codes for CASSLDRLNNRELFF.

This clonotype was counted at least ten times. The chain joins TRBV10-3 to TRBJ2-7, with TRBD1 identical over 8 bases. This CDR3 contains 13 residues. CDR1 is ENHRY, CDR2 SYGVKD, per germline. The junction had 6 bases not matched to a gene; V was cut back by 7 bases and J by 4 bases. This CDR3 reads CAIMGQDEYEQYF. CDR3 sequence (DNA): TGTGCCATCATGGGACAGGACGAATACGAGCAGTACTTC.

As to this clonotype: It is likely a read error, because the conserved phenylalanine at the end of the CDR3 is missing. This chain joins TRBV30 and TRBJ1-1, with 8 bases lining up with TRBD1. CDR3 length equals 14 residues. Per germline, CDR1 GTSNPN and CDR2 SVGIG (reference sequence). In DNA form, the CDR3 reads TGTGTCTGGAGTGGCGGACAGGGAAACACTGAAGCTTTCTAT. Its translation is CVWSGGQGNTEAFY.